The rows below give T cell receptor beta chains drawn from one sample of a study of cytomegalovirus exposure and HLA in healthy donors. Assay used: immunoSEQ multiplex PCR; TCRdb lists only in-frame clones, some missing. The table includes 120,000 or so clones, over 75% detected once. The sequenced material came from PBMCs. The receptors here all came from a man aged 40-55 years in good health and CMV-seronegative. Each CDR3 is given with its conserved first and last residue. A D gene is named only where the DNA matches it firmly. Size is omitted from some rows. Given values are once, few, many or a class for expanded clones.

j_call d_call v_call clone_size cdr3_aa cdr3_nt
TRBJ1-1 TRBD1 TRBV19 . CASATGGRTEAFF TGTGCCAGTGCGACAGGGGGCCGTACTGAAGCTTTCTTT
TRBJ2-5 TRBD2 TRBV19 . CASTPGLAGGWETQYF TGTGCCAGTACCCCGGGACTAGCGGGAGGATGGGAGACCCAGTACTTC
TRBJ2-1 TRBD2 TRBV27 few CASRSGGGGSYNEQFF TGTGCCAGCAGATCGGGAGGGGGGGGCTCCTACAATGAGCAGTTCTTC
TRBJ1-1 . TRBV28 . CASSLQDTEAFF TGTGCCAGCAGTTTACAGGACACTGAAGCTTTCTTT
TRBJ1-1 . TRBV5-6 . CASSSTGNTEAFF TGTGCCAGCAGCTCGACAGGGAACACTGAAGCTTTCTTT
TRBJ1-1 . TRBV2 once CASSTQGNTEAFF TGTGCCAGCAGTACTCAGGGGAACACTGAAGCTTTCTTT
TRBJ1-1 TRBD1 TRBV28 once CASTTGGQGNTEAFF TGTGCCAGCACTACTGGTGGACAGGGGAACACTGAAGCTTTCTTT
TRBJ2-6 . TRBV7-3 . CASSLTDRTSGANVLTF TGTGCCAGCAGCTTAACAGACAGGACCTCTGGGGCCAACGTCCTGACTTTC
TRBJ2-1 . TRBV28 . CASTPGQGHQQFF TGTGCCAGCACCCCGGGTCAGGGACACCAGCAGTTCTTC
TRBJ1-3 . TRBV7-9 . CASSSPGVSGNTIYF TGTGCCAGCAGCTCCCCAGGGGTATCTGGAAACACCATATATTTT
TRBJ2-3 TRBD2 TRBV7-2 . CANRGGGPENTQYF TGTGCCAACCGGGGGGGAGGGCCGGAAAATACGCAGTATTTT
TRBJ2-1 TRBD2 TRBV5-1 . CASSLVTSGERQFF TGCGCCAGCAGCTTGGTAACTAGCGGGGAAAGGCAATTCTTC
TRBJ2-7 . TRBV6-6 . CASTPDGVGVDEQYF TGTGCCAGCACCCCCGACGGGGTCGGAGTCGACGAGCAGTACTTC
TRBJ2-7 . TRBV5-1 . CASSARRDSMSYEQYF TGCGCCAGCAGCGCAAGGAGGGACTCCATGTCCTACGAGCAGTACTTC
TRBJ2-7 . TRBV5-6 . CASSATPGNAFYEQYF TGTGCCAGCAGCGCGACCCCCGGGAATGCTTTCTACGAGCAGTACTTC
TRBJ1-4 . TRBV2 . CASSRGAGEKLFF TGTGCCAGCAGTCGGGGGGCCGGGGAAAAACTGTTTTTT
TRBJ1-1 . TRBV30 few CAWGQSGTEAFF TGTGCCTGGGGACAGTCGGGGACTGAAGCTTTCTTT
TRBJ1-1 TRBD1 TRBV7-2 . CASSLGGAGGTEAFF TGTGCCAGCAGCTTAGGGGGGGCAGGGGGCACTGAAGCTTTCTTT